These 29 T cell receptor beta chains were all obtained from the same sample, sequenced in a study of PD-L1 blockade in urothelial cancer. The repertoire was sequenced with immunoSEQ multiplex PCR; TCRdb's copy has only in-frame clones and lacks some. The table includes more than 60,000 clones, almost 90% detected once. This sample's time point: peripheral blood 6 weeks after treatment start. This specimen consisted of PBMCs, obtained around atezolizumab (anti-PD-L1) treatment. The receptors derive from a man aged 55 to 69 with urothelial cancer.

The chain couples TRBV6-5 to TRBJ1-5; perhaps TRBD1 as D (5 bases). The CDR3 totals 13 residues. Germline V gives CDR1 MNHEY, CDR2 SVGAGI. Trimming removed 6 bases from V and 6 bases from J, with 12 bases in between. The CDR3 loop reads CASSTQGFQPQHF. In DNA form, the CDR3 reads TGTGCCAGCAGCACGCAGGGTTTTCAGCCCCAGCATTTT.

This chain joins TRBV11-2 and TRBJ2-1, with D hard to call. In germline, CDR1 is SGHAT, CDR2 FQNNGV. This CDR3 is built from 16 residues. V was shortened by 6 bases and J by 3 bases, with 18 bases between the two germline ends. The CDR3 sequence is CASRAGTSGIYNEQFF. The DNA of the CDR3 is TGTGCCAGCAGAGCAGGAACTTCCGGTATCTACAATGAGCAGTTCTTC. The whole variable domain, filled in from reference TRBV11-2 and TRBJ2-1, reads EAGVAQSPRYKIIEKRQSVAFWCNPISGHATLYWYQQILGQGPKLLIQFQNNGVVDDSQLPKDRFSAERLKGVDSTLKIQPAKLEDSAVYLCASRAGTSGIYNEQFFGPGTRLTVL.

V and J are TRBV9 and TRBJ1-1; perhaps TRBD1 as D (6 bases). The length of the CDR3 is 15 residues. V dropped 0 bases and J dropped 4 bases, with 13 bases sitting between them. Germline V gene sequence: CDR1 SGDLS, CDR2 YYNGEE. The CDR3 DNA follows: TGTGCCAGCAGCGTAGGTACAGGGTTGGCCACTGAAGCTTTCTTT. Its translation: CASSVGTGLATEAFF.

The rearrangement joins TRBV19 to TRBJ2-3; D is undetermined. V was clipped by 1 base and J by 0 bases, with 5 bases between them. This CDR3 contains 14 residues. The germline CDR1 and CDR2 sequences are LNHDA and SQIVND (reference sequence). The CDR3 here is CASSIARSTDTQYF. CDR3 coding DNA: TGTGCCAGTAGTATAGCGCGGAGCACAGATACGCAGTATTTT.

The chain is built from TRBV29-1 and TRBJ2-5, with 15 bases lining up with TRBD2. Germline assignment: CDR1 SQVTM and CDR2 ANQGSEA. With 6 bases clipped from V and 2 bases from J, the junction kept 1 base outside the gene matches. The CDR3 loop spans 14 amino acids. CDR3 in amino acids: CSVGLAGGQETQYF. Here the CDR3 DNA reads TGCAGCGTGGGACTAGCGGGGGGACAAGAGACCCAGTACTTC.

The chain couples TRBV7-2 to TRBJ2-1; possible D gene TRBD2, 6 bases. The CDR3 covers 13 residues. Germline values: CDR1 SGHTA, CDR2 FQGNSA. The ends were cut back, 0 bases at V and 14 bases at J, with 14 bases in the middle. The CDR3 bases are TGTGCCAGCAGCTTAGCGACCGAGACTAGAGAGTTCTTC. Protein sequence: CASSLATETREFF. The variable domain in full, with the rest retrieved from reference TRBV7-2 and TRBJ2-1, is GAGVSQSPSNKVTEKGKDVELRCDPISGHTALYWYRQSLGQGLEFLIYFQGNSAPDKSGLPSDRFSAERTGGSVSTLTIQRTQQEDSAVYLCASSLATETREFFGPGTRLTVL.

The rearrangement links TRBV28 to TRBJ1-1; D unresolved. The CDR3 is 12 amino acids. From germline, CDR1 is MDHEN and CDR2 SYDVKM. The V end lost 6 bases, the J end lost 11 bases, and 16 bases lay between the germline ends. The chain's CDR3 is CASSGSITQAFF. CDR3 DNA: TGTGCCAGCAGCGGGTCCATAACTCAGGCTTTCTTT.

The chain is built from TRBV19 and TRBJ2-2; D is possibly TRBD1 (5 bases). The V gene's germline CDR1 is LNHDA and CDR2 SQIVND (reference sequence). This CDR3 is 16 amino acids long. V was pared by 7 bases and J by 0 bases, with 15 bases between. The CDR3 loop reads CASTLAGHTNTGELFF. CDR3 nucleotide sequence: TGTGCCAGTACGCTCGCAGGGCACACGAACACCGGGGAGCTGTTTTTT.

The V call is TRBV29-1, the J call TRBJ2-7; 8 bases fit TRBD1. The trim removed 6 bases at V and 4 bases at J, leaving 8 bases unmatched. The CDR3 loop spans 13 amino acids. Germline CDR1 reads SQVTM; CDR2 reads ANQGSEA. CDR3 DNA: TGCAGCGTAAGCCGGGACAGGTTGTACGAGCAGTACTTC. This translates into CSVSRDRLYEQYF.

The chain couples TRBV7-2 to TRBJ2-3; TRBD1 aligns across 8 bases. The CDR3 consists of 13 residues. The trim removed 5 bases at V and 5 bases at J, leaving 3 bases unmatched. Looked up from germline, CDR1 is SGHTA and CDR2 is FQGNSA. CDR3 sequence reads: CASSLTGGDTQYF. The CDR3 DNA reads TGTGCCAGCAGCCTTACAGGGGGAGATACGCAGTATTTT. Variable domain in full (rest from reference TRBV7-2 and TRBJ2-3): GAGVSQSPSNKVTEKGKDVELRCDPISGHTALYWYRQSLGQGLEFLIYFQGNSAPDKSGLPSDRFSAERTGGSVSTLTIQRTQQEDSAVYLCASSLTGGDTQYFGPGTRLTVL.

The chain is built from TRBV6-5 and TRBJ1-4; 8 bases fit TRBD1. CDR1 is MNHEY and CDR2 is SVGAGI in the germline V gene. V dropped 6 bases and J dropped 7; count of bases not matched to a gene: 7. The CDR3 runs to 14 residues. The CDR3 region is CASSLGTGGEKLFF. Written as DNA, the CDR3 is TGTGCCAGCAGCCTTGGGACAGGAGGTGAAAAACTGTTTTTT.

In DNA form, the CDR3 reads TGTGCCAGCAGTCGGGGAATTATAAGATATAGCAATCAGCCCCAGCATTTT. It codes for CASSRGIIRYSNQPQHF. This chain connects TRBV2 to TRBJ1-5; D is uncertain. Germline V gene data show CDR1 as SNHLY and CDR2 as FYNNEI. This CDR3 has 17 residues. The ends were cut back, 5 bases at V and 0 bases at J, with 17 bases in the middle.

The rearrangement uses TRBV6-4 and TRBJ2-5, with TRBD2 matching 7 bases. V lost 1 base and J lost 6; bases outside the gene matches: 8. This CDR3 spans 15 amino acids. Germline V lookup: CDR1 MRHNA, CDR2 SNTAGT. The CDR3 spells CASSDFYGGIKTQYF. DNA for the CDR3: TGTGCCAGCAGTGACTTTTACGGGGGGATCAAGACCCAGTACTTC.

The V gene is TRBV11-3, the J gene TRBJ1-1; 7 bases map to TRBD1. CDR1 SGHNT and CDR2 YENEEA come from the germline V gene. This CDR3 has 14 amino acids. The junction had 5 bases not matched to a gene; V was cut back by 4 bases and J by 3 bases. CDR3 residues: CASSSQGIHTEAFF. DNA for the CDR3: TGTGCCAGCAGCTCACAGGGGATCCACACTGAAGCTTTCTTT. Filled out from reference TRBV11-3 and TRBJ1-1, the complete variable domain reads EAGVVQSPRYKIIEKKQPVAFWCNPISGHNTLYWYLQNLGQGPELLIRYENEEAVDDSQLPKDRFSAERLKGVDSTLKIQPAELGDSAVYLCASSSQGIHTEAFFGQGTRLTVV.

The rearrangement uses TRBV27 and TRBJ2-3; 8 nucleotides line up with TRBD2. V lost 10 bases, J lost 4 bases, and 10 bases stayed unmatched. Per the germline V gene, CDR1 is MNHEY and CDR2 is SMNVEV (reference sequence). The CDR3 has 14 amino acids. The CDR3, as DNA: TGTGCCATCGGGAGGGGGGCGCGGGCAGATACGCAGTATTTT. Translating gives CAIGRGARADTQYF.

This clone was picked up one time. J is TRBJ2-7 and V is TRBV15; TRBD2 agrees at 9 bases. This CDR3 has 16 residues. The V gene's germline CDR1 is LNHNV and CDR2 YYDKDF (reference sequence). Trimming cost V 1 base and J 5 bases; bases outside gene matches: 9. The CDR3 loop is CATSRASAGGLDEQYF. The DNA for the CDR3 is TGTGCCACCAGCAGAGCGTCTGCGGGAGGGCTGGACGAGCAGTACTTC.

The chain employs TRBV4-2 and TRBJ1-2; D unclear. Per the germline V gene, CDR1 is LGHNA and CDR2 is YNFKEQ. V was clipped by 2 bases and J by 4 bases, with 11 bases between them. The CDR3 contains 14 residues. For the CDR3, the DNA is TGTGCCAGCAGCCAACGCGACACGATCTATGGCTACACCTTC. Encoded protein: CASSQRDTIYGYTF.

This clone has a handful of counts. This chain joins TRBV6-5 and TRBJ1-5; 9 bases agree with TRBD1. Germline V gives CDR1 MNHEY, CDR2 SVGAGI. V shed 5 bases, J shed 8 bases, and the junction held 10 bases outside the gene matches. The CDR3 loop spans 15 amino acids. CDR3 sequence (DNA): TGTGCCAGCAGTGGTGGGGGACAGGGAGAAGAGCCCCAGCATTTT. It yields the protein CASSGGGQGEEPQHF.

This clone has more than one count but fewer than ten. The V call is TRBV2, the J call TRBJ1-3; D is unresolved. The CDR3 is made up of 14 amino acids. The V and J ends lost 6 bases and 0 bases respectively, with 9 bases between them. Germline CDR1 is SNHLY and CDR2 is FYNNEI. In nucleotides, the CDR3 is TGTGCCAGCAGGGCCTTTTTCTCTGGAAACACCATATATTTT. It codes for CASRAFFSGNTIYF. The whole variable domain, remainder taken from reference TRBV2 and TRBJ1-3, is EPEVTQTPSHQVTQMGQEVILRCVPISNHLYFYWYRQILGQKVEFLVSFYNNEISEKSEIFDDQFSVERPDGSNFTLKIRSTKLEDSAMYFCASRAFFSGNTIYFGEGSWLTVV.

This sequence joins TRBV15 and TRBJ1-5; 7 bases fit TRBD1. Trimming at V came to 0 bases and at J to 6 bases, leaving 11 bases not matched to a gene. The CDR3 length is 17 residues. CDR1 is LNHNV, CDR2 YYDKDF, per germline (reference sequence). The CDR3 coding sequence is TGTGCCACCAGCAGAGATTCCAGGGGGTTGTCGGGTCAGCCCCAGCATTTT. Translation gives CATSRDSRGLSGQPQHF. Variable domain in full (rest from reference TRBV15 and TRBJ1-5): DAMVIQNPRYQVTQFGKPVTLSCSQTLNHNVMYWYQQKSSQAPKLLFHYYDKDFNNEADTPDNFQSRRPNTSFCFLDIRSPGLGDTAMYLCATSRDSRGLSGQPQHFGDGTRLSIL.

This clone was counted a single time. The chain recombines TRBV7-3 with TRBJ2-1; 11 bases align to TRBD2. Germline CDR1 SGHTA, CDR2 FQGTGA. V shed 4 bases and J 4 bases; nucleotides not matched to a gene: 3. The CDR3 has 15 residues. The DNA of the CDR3 is TGTGCCAGCAGCTCTACTAGCGGGAGATACAATGAGCAGTTCTTC. This translates into CASSSTSGRYNEQFF.

The chain has TRBV18 and TRBJ1-3; 7 bases are a match to TRBD1. V shed 4 bases and J 0 bases; nucleotides not matched to a gene: 6. The CDR3 sequence is 16 residues long. From germline, CDR1 is KGHSH and CDR2 LQKENI. The CDR3 loop reads CASSLQRDSSGNTIYF. DNA for the CDR3: TGTGCCAGCTCACTACAGAGGGACAGCTCTGGAAACACCATATATTTT. Full variable domain (missing parts from reference TRBV18 and TRBJ1-3): NAGVMQNPRHLVRRRGQEARLRCSPMKGHSHVYWYRQLPEEGLKFMVYLQKENIIDESGMPKERFSAEFPKEGPSILRIQQVVRGDSAAYFCASSLQRDSSGNTIYFGEGSWLTVV.

The V call is TRBV28, the J call TRBJ2-7; 10 bases agree with TRBD1. The germline V gene has CDR1 MDHEN and CDR2 SYDVKM. V trimming: 3 bases; J trimming: 3 bases; junction bases outside the gene matches: 2. The CDR3 is 14 amino acids. CDR3 in amino acids: CASSFWDRGYEQYF. CDR3 sequence (DNA): TGTGCCAGCAGTTTTTGGGACAGGGGCTACGAGCAGTACTTC.

CDR3 residues: CASSDNTGGGNTIYF. The DNA for the CDR3 is TGTGCCAGCAGTGACAACACAGGGGGTGGAAACACCATATATTTT. The chain links TRBV25-1 to TRBJ1-3; 8 bases map to TRBD1. V was clipped by 3 bases and J by 3 bases; unmatched bases: 4. This CDR3 is 15 amino acids long. The germline V gene has CDR1 MGHDK and CDR2 SYGVNS. Complete variable domain (other parts from reference TRBV25-1 and TRBJ1-3): EADIYQTPRYLVIGTGKKITLECSQTMGHDKMYWYQQDPGMELHLIHYSYGVNSTEKGDLSSESTVSRIRTEHFPLTLESARPSHTSQYLCASSDNTGGGNTIYFGEGSWLTVV.

V usage is TRBV7-9 and J usage is TRBJ2-7; a possible D gene is TRBD2 (5 bases). The CDR3 runs to 13 residues. The V gene's germline CDR1 is SEHNR and CDR2 FQNEAQ (reference sequence). Trimming removed 5 bases from V and 3 bases from J, with 11 bases in between. In nucleotides, the CDR3 is TGTGCCAGCAGCCCCTCGACTAACTACGAGCAGTACTTC. It is translated as CASSPSTNYEQYF.

The chain recombines TRBV30 with TRBJ1-5, with TRBD1 identical over 7 bases. With 0 bases clipped from V and 5 bases from J, the junction kept 1 base outside the gene matches. The CDR3 contains 13 residues. In germline, CDR1 is GTSNPN, CDR2 SVGIG (reference sequence). The CDR3 DNA reads as TGTGCCTGGAGTGTGCAGGGGGATCAGCCCCAGCATTTT. This sequence encodes CAWSVQGDQPQHF.

The chain couples TRBV13 to TRBJ2-4; D is perhaps TRBD1 (6 bases). Per germline, CDR1 PRHDT and CDR2 FYEKMQ (reference sequence). V was clipped by 9 bases and J by 9 bases, with 21 bases between them. The CDR3 is made up of 14 amino acids. CDR3 bases: TGTGCCAGTGCCGTACAGGGACGGATGGGCATTCAGTACTTC. Translated: CASAVQGRMGIQYF.

V gene TRBV4-1 combines with J gene TRBJ2-7; 10 nucleotides match TRBD2. Germline-derived CDR1 and CDR2 are MGHRA and YSYEKL. J was trimmed by 3 bases and V by 0 bases; bases with no gene match: 5. The CDR3 contains 16 residues. The CDR3 here is CASSQEAAGGIYEQYF. The CDR3 region has the DNA TGCGCCAGCAGCCAAGAGGCAGCGGGAGGGATCTACGAGCAGTACTTC.

DNA for the CDR3: TGCGCCAGCAGCTTGGCCAGGGCAGGGGGCACCGGGGCCAACGTCCTGACTTTC. Encoded protein: CASSLARAGGTGANVLTF. This chain uses TRBV5-1 with TRBJ2-6, with 8 bases identical to TRBD1. The CDR3 spans 18 residues. Germline lookup yields CDR1 SGHRS and CDR2 YFSETQ. V dropped 0 bases and J dropped 4; count of bases not matched to a gene: 9. Full variable domain (rest looked up from reference TRBV5-1 and TRBJ2-6): KAGVTQTPRYLIKTRGQQVTLSCSPISGHRSVSWYQQTPGQGLQFLFEYFSETQRNKGNFPGRFSGRQFSNSRSEMNVSTLELGDSALYLCASSLARAGGTGANVLTFGAGSRLTVL.